This entry features one T cell receptor (beta chain) sequence. This sample was included in a study of cytomegalovirus exposure and HLA in healthy donors. Across the whole study: The early release's HLA-typed donors yielded 65 million to 85 million unique TCRs. Of about 400 genotyped donors, about 81% clustered with self-reported Caucasian donors.

13 Jbeta primers and 60 Vbeta primers were used for the PCR. In the source study's methods: Roughly 12 million shared chains were among approximately 87 million unique TCR beta chains counted in a later analysis. The method was immunoSEQ multiplex PCR; TCRdb's version includes in-frame clones alone and lacks a portion of them. Clone size and V and J calls were adopted from that table, with D and trimming inferred from the DNA. The profile shows approximately 75,000 clones, roughly 84% of them singletons. Germline V gene sequence: CDR1 SGDLS, CDR2 YYNGEE. Trimming took 2 bases from V and 0 from J, leaving 11 bases between them. CDR3 length: 15 amino acids.

Material: PBMCs. The rearrangement joins TRBV9 to TRBJ1-1; maybe TRBD1 (5 bases). The sequence derives from a man between 65 and 85 years old in good health and CMV-seropositive. In nucleotides, the CDR3 is TGTGCCAGCAGCGTTGGGGGGGGTATGAACACTGAAGCTTTCTTT. It specifies CASSVGGGMNTEAFF.